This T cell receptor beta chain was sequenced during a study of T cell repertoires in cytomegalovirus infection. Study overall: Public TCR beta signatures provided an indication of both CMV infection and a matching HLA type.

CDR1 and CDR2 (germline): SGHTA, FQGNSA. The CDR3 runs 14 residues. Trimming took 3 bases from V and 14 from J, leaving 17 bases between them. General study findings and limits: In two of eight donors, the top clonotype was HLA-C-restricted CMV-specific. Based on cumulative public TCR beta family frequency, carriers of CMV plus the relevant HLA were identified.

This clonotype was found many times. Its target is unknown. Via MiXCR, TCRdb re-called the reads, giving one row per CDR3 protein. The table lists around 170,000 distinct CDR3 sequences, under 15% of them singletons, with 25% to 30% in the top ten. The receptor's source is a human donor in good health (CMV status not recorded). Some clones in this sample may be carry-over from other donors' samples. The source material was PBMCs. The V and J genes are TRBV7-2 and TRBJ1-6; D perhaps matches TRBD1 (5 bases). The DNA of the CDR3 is TGTGCCAGCAGCTTTTGGGACGGGCGACTGACCCTCCACTTT. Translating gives CASSFWDGRLTLHF.